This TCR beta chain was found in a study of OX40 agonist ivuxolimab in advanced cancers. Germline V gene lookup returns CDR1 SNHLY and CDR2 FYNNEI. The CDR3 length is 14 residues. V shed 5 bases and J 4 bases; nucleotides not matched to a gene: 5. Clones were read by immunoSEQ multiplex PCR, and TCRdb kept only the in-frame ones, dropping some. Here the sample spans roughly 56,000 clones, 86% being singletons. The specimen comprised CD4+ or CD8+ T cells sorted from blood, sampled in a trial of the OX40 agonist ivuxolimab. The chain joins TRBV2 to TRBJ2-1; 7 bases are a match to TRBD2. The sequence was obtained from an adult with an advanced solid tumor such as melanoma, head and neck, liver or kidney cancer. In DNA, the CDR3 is TGTGCCAGCAGTTTGCTAGCGGTGTACAATGAGCAGTTCTTC. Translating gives CASSLLAVYNEQFF.